The clone carrying this T cell receptor (beta chain) occurred many times. The antigen is not known. The length of the CDR3 is 15 residues. V lost 4 bases and J lost 10; bases outside the gene matches: 11. Germline V gives CDR1 SEHNR, CDR2 FQNEAQ (reference sequence). Each CDR3 protein is one row after TCRdb ran MiXCR on the reads. The sample consists of roughly 120,000 distinct CDR3 sequences, roughly 32% of them appearing once. The data originate from a study of T cell repertoires in cytomegalovirus infection. The source material was CD8+ T cells from cultured PBMCs, sampled from culture after CMV antigen stimulation. The receptor was isolated from a human donor in good health (CMV status not recorded). Some clones in this sample may be carry-over from other donors' samples. This rearrangement joins TRBV7-9 to TRBJ2-4; TRBD1 matches at 9 bases. CDR3 loop: CASSSNRDRASIQYF. CDR3 nucleotide sequence: TGTGCCAGCAGCTCCAACCGGGACAGGGCATCGATTCAGTACTTC.